Given below is one T cell receptor (beta chain) in context. This record comes from a study of blood T cell repertoires in COVID-19. TCRdb keeps only in-frame clones here, not all; method: immunoSEQ multiplex PCR. The table shows under 65,000 clones, with approximately 90% occurring only once. Germline CDR1 reads LGHDT; CDR2 reads YNNKEL (reference sequence). The CDR3 consists of 16 residues. V was pared by 0 bases and J by 3 bases, with 5 bases of the junction left unmatched. This receptor was taken from a woman aged 55 to 70 with COVID-19, enrolled during active disease. The V call is TRBV3-1 (or the pseudogene TRBV3-2), the J call TRBJ2-7, with 10 nucleotides matching TRBD1. Sequenced input: peripheral blood. The CDR3: CASSQDLRTGGYEQYF. For the CDR3, the DNA is TGTGCCAGCAGCCAAGATTTGCGGACAGGGGGCTACGAGCAGTACTTC.